These 20 T cell receptor beta chains were all obtained from the same sample, sequenced in a study of T cell clonality in common variable immunodeficiency. This table comes from immunoSEQ multiplex PCR, and its TCRdb copy is limited to in-frame clones, with some not included. The repertoire yields roughly 50,000 clones, none seen only once; the top ten contain roughly 3.4%. The sequencing input was peripheral blood mononuclear cells. The source is a person between 18 and 69 years old in good health.

To note about this clone: The sequenced fragment ends 3 residues before the CDR3 boundary, so the rest is inferred from the germline J gene. The rearrangement links TRBV5-1 to TRBJ2-3, with D possibly being TRBD1 (6 bases). This CDR3 has 13 residues. CDR1 is SGHRS, CDR2 YFSETQ, per germline. CDR3 region: CASSKNREETQYF. The covered CDR3 bases are TGCGCCAGCAGCAAAAACAGGGAAGAGACG.

This clone was counted many times. The missing CDR3 end, 3 residues past where the read stops, is filled in from the germline J gene. The rearrangement joins TRBV5-1 to TRBJ2-3, with 9 bases aligning to TRBD2. Germline V CDR1 and CDR2: SGHRS, YFSETQ. There are 16 residues in the CDR3. The CDR3 bases that were read are TGCGCCAGCTGTCCGGGGCGGGAGGGATTCCAGGGGACG. It encodes CASCPGREGFQGT. The CDR3 reads in full as CASCPGREGFQGTQYF.

This clone appeared many times. The observed sequence ends 3 residues before the CDR3 terminus, with the missing tail filled in from the germline J gene. The chain uses TRBV29-1 and TRBJ2-7, with 10 nucleotides matching TRBD1. The CDR3 contains 17 residues. With V trimmed by 1 base and J by 3 bases, 12 bases remained unmatched. Germline V CDR1 and CDR2: SQVTM, ANQGSEA. CDR3: CSVEGTGGIQPHYEQYF. The CDR3 bases that were read are TGCAGCGTTGAAGGGACAGGGGGTATACAACCCCACTACGAG.

This clone was seen many times. The junction and the germline gene differ at one end; a read error may be behind it. The sequenced fragment ends 3 residues before the CDR3 boundary, so the rest is inferred from the germline J gene. The rearrangement links TRBV4-2 to TRBJ2-1; 10 positions match TRBD2. The CDR3 has 15 residues. Germline V CDR1 and CDR2: LGHNA, YNFKEQ. Partial CDR3 DNA: TGCGCCAGCAGCCAGACTAGCGGGCGGTACAATGAG. It yields the protein CASSQTSGRYNE. Given in full, the CDR3 is CASSQTSGRYNEQFF.

The sample holds many counts of this clone. The sequenced CDR3 bases are TGTGCCAGCTCACCAAGCGGGACTAGCACAGATACG. The encoded protein is CASSPSGTSTDT. The entire CDR3 protein is CASSPSGTSTDTQYF. The rearrangement links TRBV18 to TRBJ2-3, with TRBD2 identical over 7 bases. Sequencing ends 3 residues short of the CDR3 end; the germline J gene provides the rest. From germline, CDR1 is KGHSH and CDR2 LQKENI. V gave up 2 bases and J gave up 0 bases; unmatched junction bases: 2. The CDR3 runs 15 residues.

There are many counts of this clone. The read terminates 3 residues ahead of where the CDR3 ends, so the germline J gene completes it. The chain combines TRBV18 with TRBJ1-5; 8 positions agree with TRBD1. Trimming took 3 bases from V and 0 from J; bases not matched to a gene: 10. This CDR3 has 18 amino acids. The germline V gene has CDR1 KGHSH and CDR2 LQKENI. The CDR3 protein is CASSPGTGGIPSNQPQHF. The CDR3 bases that were read are TGTGCCAGCTCACCGGGGACAGGAGGGATCCCTAGCAATCAGCCC.

This clone came up many times. The read ends 3 residues before the CDR3 terminus; that terminus is restored from the germline J gene. The chain has TRBV19 and TRBJ2-3, with D uncertain. The CDR3 length is 14 residues. The V gene lost 3 bases and the J gene lost 1 base, with 8 bases spanning the gap. CDR1 is LNHDA, CDR2 SQIVND, per germline (reference sequence). CDR3 region: CASSILDGTDTQYF. The DNA read from the CDR3 is TGTGCCAGTAGTATTCTAGACGGCACAGATACG.

This clone was counted ten times or more. The CDR3 end lies 3 residues beyond the end of the read and is filled in from the germline J gene. The chain carries TRBV5-1 and TRBJ2-7; weak D call: TRBD1 (5 bases). The germline V and J ends were trimmed by 5 bases and 3 bases, with 12 bases remaining between them. The CDR3 covers 13 residues. CDR1 and CDR2 (germline): SGHRS, YFSETQ. CDR3 DNA, as far as it was read: TGCGCCAGCAGTTCCGACAGAGTCTACGAG. It translates to CASSSDRVYE. The entire CDR3 protein is CASSSDRVYEQYF.

In this sample, this clone turned up many times. The junction departs from the called germline gene at one end, perhaps through a read error. The read stops 3 residues short of the end of the CDR3; the missing end is completed from the germline J gene. The chain uses TRBV4-2 and TRBJ2-5; D may be TRBD2 (6 bases). The CDR3 spans 15 residues. Germline CDR1 is LGHNA and CDR2 is YNFKEQ. The sequenced CDR3 bases are TGCGCCAGCAGCCAAGGTTTCCGGGGGCAAGAGACC. Translated: CASSQGFRGQET. The CDR3 in its entirety is CASSQGFRGQETQYF.

This clone appeared many times. The CDR3 goes on 3 residues after the read ends, and that part is filled in from the germline J gene. The gene calls are TRBV5-1 and TRBJ1-1; perhaps TRBD1 as D (5 bases). This CDR3 is built from 16 residues. The germline CDR1 and CDR2 sequences are SGHRS and YFSETQ. Trimming stripped 4 bases from V and 2 bases from J, with 18 bases between. The CDR3 loop is CASSVGWGLVNTEAFF. The DNA read from the CDR3 is TGCGCCAGCAGCGTAGGATGGGGCCTTGTTAACACTGAA.

Details on this clone: The observed sequence ends 3 residues before the CDR3 terminus, with the missing tail filled in from the germline J gene. The chain carries TRBV13 and TRBJ2-5; TRBD1 matches at 9 bases. The germline V gene encodes CDR1 PRHDT and CDR2 FYEKMQ (reference sequence). The CDR3 length is 15 residues. J gave up 1 base and V 4 bases, and 4 bases lay outside the gene matches. The chain's CDR3 is CASSSPTGGQETQYF. The sequenced CDR3 bases are TGTGCCAGCAGCTCCCCGACAGGGGGCCAAGAGACC.

This clone has ten or more counts. The read gets to within 3 residues of the CDR3 end, and the germline J gene fills in the rest. The V call is TRBV7-2, the J call TRBJ2-1, with D perhaps TRBD2 (6 bases). Trimming cost V 8 bases and J 9 bases, with 20 bases left between them. The CDR3 sequence is 14 residues long. Germline values: CDR1 SGHTA, CDR2 FQGNSA. CDR3 DNA (partial): TGTGCCAGCTCCAGCGGGTGGGCGGAGTCTGAG. Protein sequence: CASSSGWAESE. The entire CDR3 protein is CASSSGWAESEQFF. Complete variable domain (other parts from reference TRBV7-2 and TRBJ2-1): GAGVSQSPSNKVTEKGKDVELRCDPISGHTALYWYRQSLGQGLEFLIYFQGNSAPDKSGLPSDRFSAERTGGSVSTLTIQRTQQEDSAVYLCASSSGWAESEQFFGPGTRLTVL.

Many counts were recorded for this clone. The CDR3 is cut off 3 residues early in the read; its end comes from the germline J gene. The chain has TRBV20-1 and TRBJ2-7; a weak D match, TRBD1 (6 bases). This CDR3 spans 12 amino acids. Germline V gene lookup returns CDR1 DFQATT and CDR2 SNEGSKA (reference sequence). Trimming took 3 bases from V and 4 from J, leaving 10 bases between them. The CDR3 bases that were read are TGCAGTGCTAGTAACAGGGAGTACGAG. Residues: CSASNREYE. The entire CDR3 is CSASNREYEQYF.

As to this clone: The CDR3 extends 3 residues past the end of the read, so its final part is completed from the germline J gene. The V and J genes are TRBV7-8 and TRBJ1-1; no clear D. The CDR3 loop spans 15 amino acids. Germline V lookup: CDR1 SGHVS, CDR2 FQNEAQ. V was trimmed by 4 bases and J by 3 bases, leaving 15 bases between them. CDR3 protein: CASSSSRGGYTEAFF. The sequenced CDR3 bases are TGTGCCAGCAGCTCATCCCGGGGAGGGTACACTGAA.

This clone was counted many times. The CDR3 goes on 3 residues after the read ends, and that part is filled in from the germline J gene. The chain employs TRBV7-9 and TRBJ2-7, with 10 bases lining up with TRBD1. CDR1 is SEHNR, CDR2 FQNEAQ, per germline (reference sequence). This CDR3 comprises 15 residues. Unmatched junction bases numbered 7, after V lost 4 bases and J lost 4 bases. CDR3 DNA (partial): TGTGCCAGCAGCTCGTCGGGACAGGGGTTTTACGAG. Protein product: CASSSSGQGFYE. The whole CDR3 protein is CASSSSGQGFYEQYF.

This clone has at least ten counts. The CDR3 end falls 3 residues outside the read, so it is completed with the germline J gene. The chain uses TRBV20-1 and TRBJ2-5; 11 bases line up with TRBD2. V was pared by 4 bases and J by 5 bases, with 6 bases of the junction left unmatched. This CDR3 is built from 14 residues. The germline CDR1 and CDR2 sequences are DFQATT and SNEGSKA (reference sequence). The covered CDR3 bases are TGCAGTGCTACCACTAGCGGGAGTTGGGAGACC. Its protein is CSATTSGSWET. The complete CDR3 protein is CSATTSGSWETQYF.

On this clone: The read gets to within 3 residues of the CDR3 end, and the germline J gene fills in the rest. The chain joins TRBV11-2 to TRBJ2-7; D call uncertain. The germline V gene encodes CDR1 SGHAT and CDR2 FQNNGV. The CDR3 runs to 12 residues. Trimming stripped 1 base from V and 5 bases from J, with 6 bases between. The CDR3 sequence: CASSLGGHEQYF. The covered CDR3 bases are TGTGCCAGCAGCTTAGGAGGCCACGAG.

In its sample, this clone was seen many times. Read data end 3 residues before the CDR3 end; the end is taken from the germline J gene. The chain carries TRBV6-2 or TRBV6-3 and TRBJ2-3; weak D call: TRBD1 (6 bases). This CDR3 region has 13 residues. Germline CDR1 reads MNHEY; CDR2 reads SVGEGT. The V and J ends lost 11 bases and 3 bases respectively, with 15 bases between them. The DNA read from the CDR3 is TGTGCCGTCGAGGGGGTAGGAACAGATACG. It specifies CAVEGVGTDT. The whole CDR3 protein reads CAVEGVGTDTQYF.

There are many counts of this clone. The read finishes 3 residues shy of the CDR3 end, and the germline J gene is used to complete it. V and J are TRBV5-6 and TRBJ1-2, with D hard to call. Germline assignment: CDR1 SGHDT and CDR2 YYEEEE. Trimming removed 0 bases from V and 4 bases from J, with 10 bases in between. This CDR3 has 14 residues. CDR3 bases read: TGTGCCAGCAGCTTGGACAGTCGAGGCTATGGC. Protein product: CASSLDSRGYG. The full CDR3 protein reads CASSLDSRGYGYTF.

The table lists this clone with many counts. The missing CDR3 end, 3 residues past where the read stops, is filled in from the germline J gene. The V and J genes are TRBV11-3 and TRBJ1-1; a possible D gene is TRBD1 (6 bases). Germline CDR1 is SGHNT and CDR2 is YENEEA. V was shortened by 4 bases and J by 4 bases, with 13 bases between the two germline ends. The CDR3 sequence is 14 residues long. CDR3 loop: CASSYEGGTTEAFF. CDR3 DNA (partial): TGTGCCAGCAGCTACGAAGGGGGAACCACTGAA.